This T cell receptor (beta chain) was profiled in a study of blood T cell repertoires in COVID-19. The CDR3 is 13 amino acids. The V and J ends lost 3 bases and 8 bases respectively, with 13 bases between them. This table comes from immunoSEQ multiplex PCR, and its TCRdb copy is limited to in-frame clones, with some not included. Of 310,000 or so clones detected, over 75% appear once; the ten largest clones hold 0.9% to 1.2%. J is TRBJ1-2 and V is TRBV12-3 or TRBV12-4; D gene ambiguous. Sequenced input: PBMCs or T cells enriched from blood (not recorded which). This sequence originates from a woman aged 25 to 39 who had recovered from COVID-19. DNA of the CDR3: TGTGCCAGCAGTTTTGCGGCCTACCGGGGCTACACCTTC. Translated, it gives CASSFAAYRGYTF.